The 2 T cell receptor beta chains given below trace back to one sample, sequenced in a study of Ad26.COV2.S vaccination and SARS-CoV-2 variants. Sequenced by immunoSEQ multiplex PCR; TCRdb stores in-frame clones only, minus some. The sample has under 600,000 clones; 89% are singletons. Sample treatment: roughly 20 received Ad26.COV2.S at low or high dose, single or two shots; 5 received placebo; per-sample allocation not given. The samples were gathered on day 63 after the first injection of vaccine or placebo. Here the sequenced sample was peripheral blood, taken in a trial of Ad26.COV2.S vaccine versus placebo. These receptors were taken from a person aged 18-65 years who received the Ad26.COV2.S COVID-19 vaccine or a placebo.

The rearrangement uses TRBV7-2 and TRBJ2-1, with 8 bases aligning to TRBD1. The CDR3 is 15 residues long. Losses at the gene ends were 5 bases for V and 4 bases for J; bases not matched to a gene: 7. The V gene's germline CDR1 is SGHTA and CDR2 FQGNSA. The CDR3 DNA reads TGTGCCAGCAGCCGCGACAGGGGCCATTACAATGAGCAGTTCTTC. Protein: CASSRDRGHYNEQFF.

The chain recombines TRBV3-1 (or the pseudogene TRBV3-2) with TRBJ1-2, with 7 bases identical to TRBD1. This CDR3 comprises 15 residues. V lost 1 base, J lost 1 base, and 3 bases stayed unmatched. The germline CDR1 and CDR2 sequences are LGHDT and YNNKEL (reference sequence). The CDR3 nucleotides read TGTGCCAGCAGCCAAGGGGACAGAAGTAACTATGGCTACACCTTC. Its protein is CASSQGDRSNYGYTF.